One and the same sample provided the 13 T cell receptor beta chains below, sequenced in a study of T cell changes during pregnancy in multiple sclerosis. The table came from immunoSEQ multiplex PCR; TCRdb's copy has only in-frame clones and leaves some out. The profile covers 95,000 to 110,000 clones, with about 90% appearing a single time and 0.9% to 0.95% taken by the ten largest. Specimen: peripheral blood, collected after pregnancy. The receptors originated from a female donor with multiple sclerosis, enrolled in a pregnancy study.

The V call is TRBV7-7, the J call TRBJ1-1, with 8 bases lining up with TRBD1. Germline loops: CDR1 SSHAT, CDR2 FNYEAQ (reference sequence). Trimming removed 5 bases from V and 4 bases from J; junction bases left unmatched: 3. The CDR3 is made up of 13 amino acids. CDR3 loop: CASSADRGTEAFF. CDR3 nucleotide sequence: TGTGCCAGCAGCGCAGACAGGGGCACTGAAGCTTTCTTT.

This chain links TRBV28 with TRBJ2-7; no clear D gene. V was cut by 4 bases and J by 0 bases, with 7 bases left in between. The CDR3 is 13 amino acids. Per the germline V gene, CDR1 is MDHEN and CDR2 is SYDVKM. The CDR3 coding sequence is TGTGCCAGCAGTTCCCCCATCTCCTACGAGCAGTACTTC. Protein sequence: CASSSPISYEQYF. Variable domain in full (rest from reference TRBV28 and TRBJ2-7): DVKVTQSSRYLVKRTGEKVFLECVQDMDHENMFWYRQDPGLGLRLIYFSYDVKMKEKGDIPEGYSVSREKKERFSLILESASTNQTSMYLCASSSPISYEQYFGPGTRLTVT.

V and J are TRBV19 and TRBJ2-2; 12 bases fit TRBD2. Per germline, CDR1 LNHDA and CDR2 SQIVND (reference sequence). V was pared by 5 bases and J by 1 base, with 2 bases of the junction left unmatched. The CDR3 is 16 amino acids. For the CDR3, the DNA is TGTGCCAGTAGTCAACTAGCGGGAGGGAACACCGGGGAGCTGTTTTTT. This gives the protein CASSQLAGGNTGELFF.

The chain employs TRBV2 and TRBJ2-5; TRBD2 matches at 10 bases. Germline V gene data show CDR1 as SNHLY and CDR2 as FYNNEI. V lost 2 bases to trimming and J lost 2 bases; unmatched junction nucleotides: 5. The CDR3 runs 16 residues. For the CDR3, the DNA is TGTGCCAGCAGTGAATGGACTAGCGGACAGCAAGAGACCCAGTACTTC. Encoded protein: CASSEWTSGQQETQYF.

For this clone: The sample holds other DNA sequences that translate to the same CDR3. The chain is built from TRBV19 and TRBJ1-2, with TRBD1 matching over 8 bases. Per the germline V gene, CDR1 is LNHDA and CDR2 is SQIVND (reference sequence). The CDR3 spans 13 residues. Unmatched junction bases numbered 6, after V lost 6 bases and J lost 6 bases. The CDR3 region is CASSRGQGNGYTF. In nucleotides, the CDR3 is TGTGCCAGTAGCCGAGGACAGGGTAATGGCTACACCTTC.

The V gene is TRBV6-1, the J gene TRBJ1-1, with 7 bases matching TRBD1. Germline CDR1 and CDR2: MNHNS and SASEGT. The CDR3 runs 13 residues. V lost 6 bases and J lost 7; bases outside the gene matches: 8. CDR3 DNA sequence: TGTGCCAGCAGGTATAGGGGGCCTGGTGAAGCTTTCTTT. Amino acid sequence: CASRYRGPGEAFF.

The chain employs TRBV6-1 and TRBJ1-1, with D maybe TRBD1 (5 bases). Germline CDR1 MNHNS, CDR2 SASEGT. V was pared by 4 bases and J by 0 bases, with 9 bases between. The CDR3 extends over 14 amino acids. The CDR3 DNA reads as TGTGCCAGCAGTGTTCGGGGGATGAACACTGAAGCTTTCTTT. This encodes CASSVRGMNTEAFF.

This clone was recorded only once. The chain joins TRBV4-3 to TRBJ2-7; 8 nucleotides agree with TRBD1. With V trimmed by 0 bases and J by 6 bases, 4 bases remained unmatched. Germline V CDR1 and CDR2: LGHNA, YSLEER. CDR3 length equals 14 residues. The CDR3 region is CASSQEDREGEQYF. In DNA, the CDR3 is TGCGCCAGCAGCCAAGAGGACAGGGAAGGCGAGCAGTACTTC.

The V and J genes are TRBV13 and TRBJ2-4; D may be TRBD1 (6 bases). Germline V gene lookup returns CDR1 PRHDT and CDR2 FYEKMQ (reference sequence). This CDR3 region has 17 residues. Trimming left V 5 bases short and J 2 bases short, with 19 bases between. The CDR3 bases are TGTGCCAGCAGCCCCTCCTATAGGGGGAGCTCCAAAAACATTCAGTACTTC. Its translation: CASSPSYRGSSKNIQYF.

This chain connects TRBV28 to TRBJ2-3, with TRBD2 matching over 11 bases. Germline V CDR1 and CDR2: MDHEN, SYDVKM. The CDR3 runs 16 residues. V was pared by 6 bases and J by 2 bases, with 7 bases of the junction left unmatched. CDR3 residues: CASSLTSGTITDTQYF. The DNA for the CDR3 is TGTGCCAGCAGCTTGACTAGCGGGACCATCACAGATACGCAGTATTTT.

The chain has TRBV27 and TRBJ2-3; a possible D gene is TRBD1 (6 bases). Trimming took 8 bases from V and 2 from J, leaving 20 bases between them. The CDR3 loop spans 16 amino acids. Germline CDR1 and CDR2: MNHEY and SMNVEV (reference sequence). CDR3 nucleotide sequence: TGTGCCAGCCCCCGGAGGTGTGGGGGCGTCACAGATACGCAGTATTTT. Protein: CASPRRCGGVTDTQYF.

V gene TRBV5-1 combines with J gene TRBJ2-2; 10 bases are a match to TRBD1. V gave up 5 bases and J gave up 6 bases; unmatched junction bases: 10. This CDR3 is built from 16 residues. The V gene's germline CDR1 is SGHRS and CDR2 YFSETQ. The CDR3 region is CASRGATGGQSGELFF. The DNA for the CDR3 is TGCGCCAGCAGAGGAGCGACAGGGGGCCAGTCCGGGGAGCTGTTTTTT.

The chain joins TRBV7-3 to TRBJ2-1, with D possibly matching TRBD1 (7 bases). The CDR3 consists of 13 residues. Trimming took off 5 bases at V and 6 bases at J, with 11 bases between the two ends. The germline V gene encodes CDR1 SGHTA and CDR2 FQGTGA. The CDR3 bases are TGTGCCAGCAGCCCCCAGGGGGGCAATGAGCAGTTCTTC. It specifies CASSPQGGNEQFF.